Each of the 20 T cell receptor beta chains below was sequenced from the same sample in a study of shared clonotypes between healthy human individuals. Produced via immunoSEQ multiplex PCR; TCRdb's table is partial and in-frame only. The data show a few hundred thousand clones, with about 96% seen just once and 0.055% to 0.07% held by the top ten. Sequenced sample: naive CD4+ T cells sorted from blood. As to subset: CD45RA+ positively selected. These receptors all come from a woman in her twenties or thirties in good health.

The V call is TRBV30, the J call TRBJ2-1; 13 bases fit TRBD2. This CDR3 has 14 residues. With 6 bases clipped from V and 6 bases from J, the junction kept 5 bases outside the gene matches. Germline CDR1 reads GTSNPN; CDR2 reads SVGIG (reference sequence). CDR3 DNA: TGTGCCTGTAGGACTAGCGGGAGCGGCAATGAGCAGTTCTTC. It is translated as CACRTSGSGNEQFF. Complete variable domain (other parts from reference TRBV30 and TRBJ2-1): SQTIHQWPATLVQPVGSPLSLECTVEGTSNPNLYWYRQAAGRGLQLLFYSVGIGQISSEVPQNLSASRPQDRQFILSSKKLLLSDSGFYLCACRTSGSGNEQFFGPGTRLTVL.

Only a few counts were recorded for this clone. The chain links TRBV19 to TRBJ1-1; D is possibly TRBD1 (5 bases). CDR3 length equals 14 residues. Germline assignment: CDR1 LNHDA and CDR2 SQIVND (reference sequence). V dropped 4 bases and J dropped 3 bases, with 12 bases sitting between them. CDR3 coding DNA: TGTGCCAGTAGTACTGGGGGGTTCGACACTGAAGCTTTCTTT. Its translation is CASSTGGFDTEAFF.

The chain recombines TRBV19 with TRBJ2-6; TRBD1 agrees at 8 bases. The germline CDR1 and CDR2 sequences are LNHDA and SQIVND (reference sequence). V dropped 7 bases and J dropped 4; count of bases not matched to a gene: 15. The CDR3 runs to 18 residues. This CDR3 is CASNSPGQAPWGANVLTF. The CDR3 nucleotides read TGTGCCAGTAATTCACCGGGACAGGCCCCCTGGGGGGCCAACGTCCTGACTTTC. Drawing the rest from reference TRBV19 and TRBJ2-6, the complete variable domain is DGGITQSPKYLFRKEGQNVTLSCEQNLNHDAMYWYRQDPGQGLRLIYYSQIVNDFQKGDIAEGYSVSREKKESFPLTVTSAQKNPTAFYLCASNSPGQAPWGANVLTFGAGSRLTVL.

CDR3 in amino acids: CASSSGQGIVYGYTF. The DNA of the CDR3 is TGCGCCAGCAGCTCCGGACAGGGAATTGTCTATGGCTACACCTTC. The chain couples TRBV5-1 to TRBJ1-2, with 8 bases fitting TRBD1. The CDR3 covers 15 residues. Germline trimming cut 3 bases from V and 4 bases from J; bases unmatched to any gene: 8. Germline V CDR1 and CDR2: SGHRS, YFSETQ.

The chain couples TRBV27 to TRBJ1-5; 9 nucleotides agree with TRBD1. CDR1 and CDR2 (germline): MNHEY, SMNVEV (reference sequence). The junction had 10 bases not matched to a gene; V was cut back by 6 bases and J by 7 bases. The CDR3 extends over 15 amino acids. CDR3 nucleotide sequence: TGTGCCAGCAGGGACCGGACAGGGGTAGGACAGCCCCAGCATTTT. This codes for CASRDRTGVGQPQHF.

V gene TRBV19 combines with J gene TRBJ2-7; 12 nucleotides match TRBD2. This CDR3 has 17 amino acids. V trimming: 4 bases; J trimming: 7 bases; junction bases outside the gene matches: 14. CDR1 is LNHDA, CDR2 SQIVND, per germline (reference sequence). CDR3 in amino acids: CASSTTKTSGRPSEQYF. The CDR3 bases are TGTGCCAGTAGTACAACCAAGACTAGCGGGAGACCTTCGGAGCAGTACTTC.

V gene TRBV18 combines with J gene TRBJ1-3; 8 nucleotides match TRBD1. The junction had 6 bases not matched to a gene; V was cut back by 4 bases and J by 7 bases. Germline loops: CDR1 KGHSH, CDR2 LQKENI. The CDR3 length is 14 residues. The CDR3 region is CASSLDRGENTIYF. The CDR3 DNA reads as TGTGCCAGCTCACTCGACAGGGGTGAGAACACCATATATTTT.

The chain uses TRBV4-1 and TRBJ1-2; D is unclear. The germline CDR1 and CDR2 sequences are MGHRA and YSYEKL. The V and J ends lost 4 bases and 7 bases respectively, with 13 bases between them. The CDR3 sequence is 13 residues long. The chain's CDR3 is CASSPFGRSGYTF. The CDR3 DNA reads TGCGCCAGCAGCCCCTTCGGAAGATCTGGCTACACCTTC.

J is TRBJ1-2 and V is TRBV5-1; D unclear. Germline CDR1 SGHRS, CDR2 YFSETQ. V shed 1 base and J shed 4 bases, with 11 bases lying between them. The CDR3 is made up of 14 amino acids. The CDR3 DNA sequence: TGCGCCAGCAGCTTGATGGGAGGTGGCTATGGCTACACCTTC. Translating it yields CASSLMGGGYGYTF.

The genes are TRBV10-3 and TRBJ2-4; D is undetermined. The germline V and J ends were trimmed by 0 bases and 3 bases, with 9 bases remaining between them. The CDR3 is made up of 15 amino acids. Germline lookup yields CDR1 ENHRY and CDR2 SYGVKD. The CDR3 region is CAISESWELKNIQYF. In DNA, the CDR3 is TGTGCCATCAGTGAGTCCTGGGAACTCAAAAACATTCAGTACTTC.

This chain uses TRBV4-1 with TRBJ2-3; D might be TRBD2 (6 bases). CDR3 length: 16 residues. V was clipped by 2 bases and J by 4 bases, with 16 bases between them. The germline V gene has CDR1 MGHRA and CDR2 YSYEKL. Here the CDR3 reads CASSQSPSVIADTQYF. CDR3 bases: TGCGCCAGCAGCCAAAGTCCTAGCGTGATCGCAGATACGCAGTATTTT.

The chain has TRBV19 and TRBJ1-2; 11 bases line up with TRBD1. Losses at the gene ends were 0 bases for V and 2 bases for J; bases not matched to a gene: 2. This CDR3 is built from 16 residues. The germline V gene encodes CDR1 LNHDA and CDR2 SQIVND (reference sequence). The CDR3 sequence is CASSIEGQGANYGYTF. DNA for the CDR3: TGTGCCAGTAGTATAGAAGGACAGGGGGCGAACTATGGCTACACCTTC.

The V call is TRBV18, the J call TRBJ2-7; 9 nucleotides line up with TRBD2. V gave up 1 base and J gave up 1 base; unmatched junction bases: 2. Germline V gene lookup returns CDR1 KGHSH and CDR2 LQKENI. This CDR3 contains 15 residues. CDR3 DNA: TGTGCCAGCTCACCACAGACTAGCGGATCCTACGAGCAGTACTTC. Encoded protein: CASSPQTSGSYEQYF.

The table lists this clone with a count of one. The chain is built from TRBV12-5 and TRBJ2-7, with D unresolved. The germline V and J ends were trimmed by 5 bases and 3 bases, with 8 bases remaining between them. The germline CDR1 and CDR2 sequences are LGHNT and FRNRAP. The CDR3 has 12 residues. The CDR3 region has the DNA TGTGCTAGTGGTCAGCGATACTACGAGCAGTACTTC. Its protein is CASGQRYYEQYF.

The chain combines TRBV7-9 with TRBJ1-2; D perhaps matches TRBD1 (5 bases). Germline CDR1 is SEHNR and CDR2 is FQNEAQ (reference sequence). Trimming removed 2 bases at V and 6 bases at J, with 13 bases between. This CDR3 has 14 amino acids. The CDR3, as DNA: TGTGCCAGCAGCTTATCCGGCGGGGCTGATGGCTACACCTTC. This translates into CASSLSGGADGYTF.

The rearrangement uses TRBV28 and TRBJ1-5; unclear D gene. This CDR3 comprises 15 residues. Trimming took 5 bases from V and 4 from J, leaving 15 bases between them. Germline values: CDR1 MDHEN, CDR2 SYDVKM. CDR3 in amino acids: CASSPGSSPNQPQHF. CDR3 in DNA: TGTGCCAGCAGTCCGGGGAGTTCGCCTAATCAGCCCCAGCATTTT.

This clone was recorded once. V and J are TRBV6-1 and TRBJ2-2; D is ambiguous. Germline V gives CDR1 MNHNS, CDR2 SASEGT. The CDR3 runs to 15 residues. Trimming shortened V by 5 bases and J by 4 bases, and 14 bases separated the two germline ends. CDR3 DNA: TGTGCCAGCAGTCTAGACCCTCTGAGCACCGGGGAGCTGTTTTTT. As protein: CASSLDPLSTGELFF.

V is TRBV6-1 and J is TRBJ2-7; perhaps TRBD2 as D (5 bases). Germline values: CDR1 MNHNS, CDR2 SASEGT. V gave up 0 bases and J gave up 4 bases, with 13 bases separating them. The CDR3 loop spans 15 amino acids. CDR3 DNA: TGTGCCAGCAGTGAAGCGCGAAGCGGTTGGTACGAGCAGTACTTC. Translation gives CASSEARSGWYEQYF.

Comments on this clone: The sample carries other DNA sequences with the same CDR3. The chain has TRBV10-3 and TRBJ2-2, with 8 bases identical to TRBD1. From germline, CDR1 is ENHRY and CDR2 SYGVKD. The length of the CDR3 is 16 residues. The V gene end was trimmed by 0 bases and the J gene end by 0 bases; junction bases not matched to a gene: 0. CDR3 protein: CAISESGQANTGELFF. CDR3 bases: TGTGCCATCAGTGAGTCGGGACAGGCGAACACCGGGGAGCTGTTTTTT.

CDR3 bases: TGTGCCACCAGCAGGGGTGGGGGGAATCCCTACAATGAGCAGTTCTTC. Protein product: CATSRGGGNPYNEQFF. The chain is built from TRBV15 and TRBJ2-1; TRBD2 might be the D (6 bases). In germline, CDR1 is LNHNV, CDR2 YYDKDF (reference sequence). V lost 3 bases to trimming and J lost 2 bases, with 14 bases between them. There are 16 residues in the CDR3.